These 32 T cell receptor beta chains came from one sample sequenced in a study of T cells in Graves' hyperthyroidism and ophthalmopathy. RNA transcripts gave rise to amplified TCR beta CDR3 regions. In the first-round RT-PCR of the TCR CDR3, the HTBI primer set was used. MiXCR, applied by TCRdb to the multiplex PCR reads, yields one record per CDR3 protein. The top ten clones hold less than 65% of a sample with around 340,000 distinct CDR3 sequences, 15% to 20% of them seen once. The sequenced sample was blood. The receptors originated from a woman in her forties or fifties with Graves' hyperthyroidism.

CDR3 amino acids: CASSLGSGTEYGYTF. As DNA, the CDR3 is TGTGCCAGCAGTTTAGGGTCCGGGACAGAATATGGCTACACCTTC. V is TRBV12-3 or TRBV12-4 and J is TRBJ1-2; TRBD1 aligns across 7 bases. Trimming took 1 base from V and 5 from J; bases not matched to a gene: 7. This CDR3 is built from 15 residues.

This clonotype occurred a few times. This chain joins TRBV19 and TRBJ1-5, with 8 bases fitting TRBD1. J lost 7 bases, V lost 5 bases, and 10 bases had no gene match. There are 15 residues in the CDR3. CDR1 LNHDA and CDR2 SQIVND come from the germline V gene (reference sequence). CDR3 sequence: CASSPGQGSGQPQHF. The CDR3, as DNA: TGTGCCAGTAGTCCCGGACAGGGTTCGGGACAGCCCCAGCATTTT.

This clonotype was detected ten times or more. The CDR3 sequence: CASNQYYVQNTEAFF. The CDR3 DNA sequence: TGTGCCAGCAACCAGTATTACGTCCAGAACACTGAAGCTTTCTTT. This rearrangement joins TRBV6-1 to TRBJ1-1; D is unresolved. This CDR3 spans 15 amino acids. The V gene's germline CDR1 is MNHNS and CDR2 SASEGT. Trimming pared 7 bases from V and 1 base from J, leaving 16 bases between.

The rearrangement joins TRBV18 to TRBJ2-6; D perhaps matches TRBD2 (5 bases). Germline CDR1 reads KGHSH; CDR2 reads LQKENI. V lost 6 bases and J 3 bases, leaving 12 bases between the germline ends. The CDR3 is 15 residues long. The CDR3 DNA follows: TGTGCCAGCTCTCCTTTTGAGGGTGGGGCCAACGTCCTGACTTTC. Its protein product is CASSPFEGGANVLTF.

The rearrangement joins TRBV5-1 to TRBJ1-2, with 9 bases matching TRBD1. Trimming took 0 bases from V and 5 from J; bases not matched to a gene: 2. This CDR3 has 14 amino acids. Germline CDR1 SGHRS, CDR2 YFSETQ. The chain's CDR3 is CASSLEQGAYGYTF. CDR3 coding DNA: TGCGCCAGCAGCTTGGAACAGGGGGCGTATGGCTACACCTTC.

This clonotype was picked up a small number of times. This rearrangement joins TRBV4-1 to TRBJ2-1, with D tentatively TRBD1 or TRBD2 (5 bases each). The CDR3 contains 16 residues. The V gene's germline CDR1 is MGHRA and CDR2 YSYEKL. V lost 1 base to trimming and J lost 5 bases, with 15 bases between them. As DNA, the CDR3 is TGCGCCAGCAGCCAAGCCTTCGGGGCAGAGGACAATGAGCAGTTCTTC. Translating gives CASSQAFGAEDNEQFF.

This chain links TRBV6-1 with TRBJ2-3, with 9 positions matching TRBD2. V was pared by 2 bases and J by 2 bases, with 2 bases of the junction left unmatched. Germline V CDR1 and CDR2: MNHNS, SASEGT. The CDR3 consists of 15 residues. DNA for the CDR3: TGTGCCAGCAGTGAAATAGCGGGGGACACAGATACGCAGTATTTT. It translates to CASSEIAGDTDTQYF.

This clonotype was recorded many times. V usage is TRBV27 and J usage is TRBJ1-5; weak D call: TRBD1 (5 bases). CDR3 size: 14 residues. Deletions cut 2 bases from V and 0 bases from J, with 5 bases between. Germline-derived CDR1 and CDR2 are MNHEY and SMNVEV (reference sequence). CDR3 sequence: CASSLQGSNQPQHF. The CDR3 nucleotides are TGTGCCAGCAGTTTACAGGGTAGCAATCAGCCCCAGCATTTT.

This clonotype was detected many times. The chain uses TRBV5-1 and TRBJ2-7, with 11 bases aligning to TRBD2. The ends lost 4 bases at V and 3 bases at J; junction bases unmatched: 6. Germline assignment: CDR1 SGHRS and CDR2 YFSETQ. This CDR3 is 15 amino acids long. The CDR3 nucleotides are TGCGCCAGCAGCCCGACCGGGACTAGCGGCTACGAGCAGTACTTC. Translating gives CASSPTGTSGYEQYF. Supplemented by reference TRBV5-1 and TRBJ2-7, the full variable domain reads KAGVTQTPRYLIKTRGQQVTLSCSPISGHRSVSWYQQTPGQGLQFLFEYFSETQRNKGNFPGRFSGRQFSNSRSEMNVSTLELGDSALYLCASSPTGTSGYEQYFGPGTRLTVT.

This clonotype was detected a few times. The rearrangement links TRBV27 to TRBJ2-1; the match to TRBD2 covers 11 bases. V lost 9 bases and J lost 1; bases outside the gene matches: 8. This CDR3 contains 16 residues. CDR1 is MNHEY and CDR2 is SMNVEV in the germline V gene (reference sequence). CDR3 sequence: CASGLAGALSYNEQFF. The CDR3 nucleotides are TGTGCCAGTGGACTAGCGGGTGCTCTGTCCTACAATGAGCAGTTCTTC.

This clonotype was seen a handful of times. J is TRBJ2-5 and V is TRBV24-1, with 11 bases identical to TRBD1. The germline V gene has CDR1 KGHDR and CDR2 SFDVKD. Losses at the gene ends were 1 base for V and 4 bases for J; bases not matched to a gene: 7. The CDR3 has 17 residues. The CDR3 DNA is TGTGCCACCAGTGATTTTGGGGACAGGGGGAATAGAGAGACCCAGTACTTC. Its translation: CATSDFGDRGNRETQYF.

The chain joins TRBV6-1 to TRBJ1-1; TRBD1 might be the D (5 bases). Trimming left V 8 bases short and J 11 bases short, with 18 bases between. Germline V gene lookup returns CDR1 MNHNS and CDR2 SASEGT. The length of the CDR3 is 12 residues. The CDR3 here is CASSGRGRAAFF. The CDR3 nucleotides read TGTGCCAGCTCAGGGAGAGGTAGAGCGGCTTTCTTT.

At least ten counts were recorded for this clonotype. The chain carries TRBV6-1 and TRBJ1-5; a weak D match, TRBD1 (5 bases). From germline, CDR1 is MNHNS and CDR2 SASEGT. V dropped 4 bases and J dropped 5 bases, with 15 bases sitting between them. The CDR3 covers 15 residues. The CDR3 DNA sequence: TGTGCCAGCAGTGGAGGACAATCTTGGGATCAGCCCCAGCATTTT. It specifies CASSGGQSWDQPQHF.

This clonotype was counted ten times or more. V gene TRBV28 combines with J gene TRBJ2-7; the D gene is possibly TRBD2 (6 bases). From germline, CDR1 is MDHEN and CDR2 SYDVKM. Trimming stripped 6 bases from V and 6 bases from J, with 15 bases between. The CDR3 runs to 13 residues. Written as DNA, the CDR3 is TGTGCCAGCAGACCGGGACTTCCTAGCGAGCAGTACTTC. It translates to CASRPGLPSEQYF.

The CDR3 coding sequence is TGTGCCAGCAGCTCCCTAGTCAGCGGGAGCTCCTACGAGCAGTACTTC. It specifies CASSSLVSGSSYEQYF. V is TRBV7-9 and J is TRBJ2-7; 8 positions match TRBD2. V lost 4 bases, J lost 0 bases, and 8 bases stayed unmatched. This CDR3 has 16 residues. Per the germline V gene, CDR1 is SEHNR and CDR2 is FQNEAQ (reference sequence).

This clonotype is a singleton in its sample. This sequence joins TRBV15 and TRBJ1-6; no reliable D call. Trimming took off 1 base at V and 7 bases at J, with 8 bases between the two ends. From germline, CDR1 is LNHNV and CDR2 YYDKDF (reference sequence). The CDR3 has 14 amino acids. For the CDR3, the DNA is TGTGCCACCAGCAGAGGGTTGGAGAATTCACCCCTCCACTTT. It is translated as CATSRGLENSPLHF. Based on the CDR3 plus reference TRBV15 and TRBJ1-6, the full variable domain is DAMVIQNPRYQVTQFGKPVTLSCSQTLNHNVMYWYQQKSSQAPKLLFHYYDKDFNNEADTPDNFQSRRPNTSFCFLDIRSPGLGDTAMYLCATSRGLENSPLHFGNGTRLTVT.

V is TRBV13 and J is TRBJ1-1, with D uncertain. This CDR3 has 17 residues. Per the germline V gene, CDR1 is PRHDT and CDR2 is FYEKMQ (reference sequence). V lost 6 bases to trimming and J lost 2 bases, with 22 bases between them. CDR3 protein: CASSSMGGHVLNTEAFF. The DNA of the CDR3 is TGTGCCAGCAGTTCCATGGGAGGGCATGTCCTTAACACTGAAGCTTTCTTT.

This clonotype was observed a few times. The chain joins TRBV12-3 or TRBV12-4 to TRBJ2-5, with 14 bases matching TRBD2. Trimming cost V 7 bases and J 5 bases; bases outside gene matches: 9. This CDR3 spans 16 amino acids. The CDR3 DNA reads TGTGCCAGCACCCTGACTAGCGGGGGGGTCTTTGAGACCCAGTACTTC. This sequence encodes CASTLTSGGVFETQYF.

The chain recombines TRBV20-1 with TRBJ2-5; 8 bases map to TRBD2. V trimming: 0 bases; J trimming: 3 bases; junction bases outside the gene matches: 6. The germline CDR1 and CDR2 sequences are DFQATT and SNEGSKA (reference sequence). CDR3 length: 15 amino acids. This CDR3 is CSARDGREGEETQYF. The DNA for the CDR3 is TGCAGTGCTAGAGATGGTCGGGAGGGGGAAGAGACCCAGTACTTC.

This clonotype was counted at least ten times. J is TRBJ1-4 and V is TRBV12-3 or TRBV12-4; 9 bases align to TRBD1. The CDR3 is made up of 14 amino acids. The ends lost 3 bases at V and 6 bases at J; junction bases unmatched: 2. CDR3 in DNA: TGTGCCAGCAGTTTGGGACAGGGAGATGAAAAACTGTTTTTT. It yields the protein CASSLGQGDEKLFF.

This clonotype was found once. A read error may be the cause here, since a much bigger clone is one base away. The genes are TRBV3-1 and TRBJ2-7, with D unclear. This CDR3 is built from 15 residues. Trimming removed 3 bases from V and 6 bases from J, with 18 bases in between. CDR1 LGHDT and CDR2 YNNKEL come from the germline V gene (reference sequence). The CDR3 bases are TGTGCCAGCAGCCATGATAACCCTCAGGACCGCGAGCAGTACGTC. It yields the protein CASSHDNPQDREQYV.

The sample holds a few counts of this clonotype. The CDR3: CASSPTGHDGYTF. The CDR3 coding sequence is TGTGCCAGCAGCCCTACAGGGCATGATGGCTACACCTTC. The chain carries TRBV7-9 and TRBJ1-2, with a tentative D call TRBD1 (6 bases). The CDR3 loop spans 13 amino acids. CDR1 and CDR2 from the germline V gene are SEHNR and FQNEAQ (reference sequence). The V end lost 5 bases, the J end lost 6 bases, and 13 bases lay between the germline ends.

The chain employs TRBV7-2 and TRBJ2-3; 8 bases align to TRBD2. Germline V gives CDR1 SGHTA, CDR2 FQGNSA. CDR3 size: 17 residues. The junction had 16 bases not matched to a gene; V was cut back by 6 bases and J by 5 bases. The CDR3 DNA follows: TGTGCCAGCAGTTCACCCTGGGCAGCGGGAGCTGGAGATACGCAGTATTTT. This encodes CASSSPWAAGAGDTQYF.

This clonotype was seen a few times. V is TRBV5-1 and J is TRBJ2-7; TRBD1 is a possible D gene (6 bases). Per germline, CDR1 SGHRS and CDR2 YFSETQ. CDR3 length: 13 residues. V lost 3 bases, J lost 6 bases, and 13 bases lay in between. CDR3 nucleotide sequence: TGCGCCAGCAGCTGGGAACAGGGTACCGAGCAGTACGTC. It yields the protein CASSWEQGTEQYV.

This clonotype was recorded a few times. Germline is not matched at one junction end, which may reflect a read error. The CDR3 loop is CVSSLTGEAYNEQFF. CDR3 coding DNA: TGTGTCAGCAGTCTTACAGGGGAGGCCTACAATGAGCAGTTCTTC. The chain carries TRBV12-3 or TRBV12-4 and TRBJ2-1; the D gene is possibly TRBD1 (7 bases). The CDR3 sequence is 15 residues long.

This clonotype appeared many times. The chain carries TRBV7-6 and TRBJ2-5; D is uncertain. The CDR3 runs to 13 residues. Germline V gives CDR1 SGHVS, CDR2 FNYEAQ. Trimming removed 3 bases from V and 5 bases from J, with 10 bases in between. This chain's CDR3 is CASSFGRLETQYF. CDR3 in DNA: TGTGCCAGCAGCTTTGGGCGGTTGGAGACCCAGTACTTC.

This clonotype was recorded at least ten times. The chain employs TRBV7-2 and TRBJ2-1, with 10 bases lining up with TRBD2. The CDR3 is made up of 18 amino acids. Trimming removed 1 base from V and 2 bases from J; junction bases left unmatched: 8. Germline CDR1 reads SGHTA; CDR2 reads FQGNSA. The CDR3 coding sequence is TGTGCCAGCAGCTTAGTTTACAGCGGGGGGGCTACCTACAATGAGCAGTTCTTC. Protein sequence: CASSLVYSGGATYNEQFF.

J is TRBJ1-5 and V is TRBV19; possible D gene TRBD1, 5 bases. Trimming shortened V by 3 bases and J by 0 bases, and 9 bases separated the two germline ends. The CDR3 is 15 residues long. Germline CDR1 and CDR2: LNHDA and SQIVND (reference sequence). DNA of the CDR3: TGTGCCAGTAGTATTTTGACAGATAGCAATCAGCCCCAGCATTTT. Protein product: CASSILTDSNQPQHF.

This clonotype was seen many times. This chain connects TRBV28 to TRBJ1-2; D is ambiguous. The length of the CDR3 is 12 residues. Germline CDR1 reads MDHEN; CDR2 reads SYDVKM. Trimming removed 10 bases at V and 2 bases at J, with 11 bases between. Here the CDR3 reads CAIMDGNYGYTF. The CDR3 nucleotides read TGTGCCATCATGGACGGAAACTATGGCTACACCTTC.

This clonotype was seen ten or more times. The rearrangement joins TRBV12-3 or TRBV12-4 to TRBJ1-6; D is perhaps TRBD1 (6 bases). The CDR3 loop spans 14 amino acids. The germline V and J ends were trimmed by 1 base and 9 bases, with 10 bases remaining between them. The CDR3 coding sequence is TGTGCCAGCAGTTTAGTAGGGGGAACTTCACCCCTCCACTTT. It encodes CASSLVGGTSPLHF.

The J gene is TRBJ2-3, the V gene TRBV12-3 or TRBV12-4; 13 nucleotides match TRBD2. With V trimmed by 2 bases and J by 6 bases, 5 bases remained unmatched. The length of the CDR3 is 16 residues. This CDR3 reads CASSLLLAGGRDTQYF. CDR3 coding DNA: TGTGCCAGCAGTTTACTACTAGCGGGGGGGAGGGATACGCAGTATTTT.

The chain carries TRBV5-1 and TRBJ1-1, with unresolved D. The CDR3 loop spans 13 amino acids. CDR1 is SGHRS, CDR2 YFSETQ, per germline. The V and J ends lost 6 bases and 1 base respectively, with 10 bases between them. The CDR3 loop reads CASTDTQNTEAFF. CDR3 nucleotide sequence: TGCGCCAGCACCGACACACAGAACACTGAAGCTTTCTTT.